This is a list of T cell receptor beta chains from one sample in a study of type 1 and type 2 diabetes patients. TCRdb called the multiplex PCR reads again in MiXCR, with one record for every CDR3 protein. The data contain fewer than 350,000 distinct CDR3 sequences, over 45% of them singletons. The sample was peripheral blood mononuclear cells (PBMCs). The receptors stem from a man aged 18 to 30 with type 2 diabetes. The CDR3 runs from the conserved cysteine through the conserved F or W. D genes are given only for firm matches. The size of a clone is reported for some rows only, either as once, few or many, or as a class for expanded clones.

D | J | size | length | V | DNA | CDR3
NA | TRBJ1-5 | NA | 16 | TRBV6-6 | TGTGCCACCAGTGATTCATCGGCAGGGGTAGGACAGCCCCAGCATTTT | CATSDSSAGVGQPQHF
TRBD2 | TRBJ2-1 | NA | 16 | TRBV7-2 | TGTGCCAGCAGCTTAGGTGGAGCGGGGGGGCCGTATGAGCAGTTCTTC | CASSLGGAGGPYEQFF
NA | TRBJ1-2 | NA | 15 | TRBV3-1 | TGTGCCAGCAGCCAAGAGGGCGGAACTAACTATGGCTACACCTTC | CASSQEGGTNYGYTF
NA | TRBJ2-1 | few | 14 | TRBV9 | TGTGCCAGCAGCGTAGCAGGGAGCGGACTTGAGCAGTTCTTC | CASSVAGSGLEQFF
TRBD2 | TRBJ2-2 | few | 18 | TRBV7-6 | TGTGCCAGCAGCTGGACTAGCGGGAGGAGCTCGGACACCGGGGAGCTGTTTTTT | CASSWTSGRSSDTGELFF
NA | TRBJ2-7 | few | 15 | TRBV24-1 | TGTGCCACCAGTGACCCCCGGGACCTTTCCTACGAGCAGTACTTC | CATSDPRDLSYEQYF
TRBD2 | TRBJ2-7 | NA | 14 | TRBV29-1 | TGCAGCGTTGGACTAGCGGGTCAGGCCTACGAGCAGTACTTC | CSVGLAGQAYEQYF
NA | TRBJ2-1 | once | 19 | TRBV25-1 | TGTGCCAGTAGTATCGGTCTCGGGCTTACAGTGACGATGTACAATGAGCAGTTCTTC | CASSIGLGLTVTMYNEQFF
NA | TRBJ1-2 | NA | 13 | TRBV7-9 | TGTGCCAGCAGCTTAGGGGACCCCCTTGGCTACACCTTC | CASSLGDPLGYTF
TRBD1 | TRBJ2-5 | NA | 15 | TRBV7-3 | TGTGCCAGCAGCTTGGACAGGGGGGGCCGAGAGACCCAGTACTTC | CASSLDRGGRETQYF
TRBD1 | TRBJ2-7 | NA | 16 | TRBV28 | TGTGCCAGCAGTGCATACGGGACAGCAAATACCTACGAGCAGTACTTC | CASSAYGTANTYEQYF
NA | TRBJ1-1 | once | 14 | TRBV18 | TGTGCCAGCTCACCACCGGGCAGGGTCACTGAAGCTTTCTTT | CASSPPGRVTEAFF
NA | TRBJ1-1 | NA | 14 | TRBV18 | TGTGCCAGCTCGTCAGCCACGGAAGGAACTGAAGCTTTCTTT | CASSSATEGTEAFF
TRBD1 | TRBJ2-7 | NA | 12 | TRBV20-1 | TGCAGCAGCCGGGACAGCACCTACGAGCAGTACTTC | CSSRDSTYEQYF
TRBD2 | TRBJ2-1 | NA | 15 | TRBV6-1 | TGTGCCAGCAGTGACAAAGCGGGGGACTACAATGAGCAGTTCTTC | CASSDKAGDYNEQFF
TRBD2 | TRBJ2-3 | many | 17 | TRBV25-1 | TGTGCCAGCAGTGAATCGGCTAGCGGGAGTGCCAGAGATACGCAGTATTTT | CASSESASGSARDTQYF
NA | TRBJ1-1 | NA | 14 | TRBV27 | TGTGCCAGCAGTTCAGGAACCTACATTGAAGAAGCTTTCTTT | CASSSGTYIEEAFF
TRBD1 | TRBJ1-5 | NA | 20 | TRBV7-2 | TGTGCCAGCAGCTCCCTGCCCACACCCCCAGAGCGGACAGGATTTCAGCCCCAGCATTTT | CASSSLPTPPERTGFQPQHF
NA | TRBJ2-7 | NA | 15 | TRBV7-3 | TGTGCCAGCAGCTTACAGGGACCATACTCATACGAGCAGTACTTC | CASSLQGPYSYEQYF
TRBD1 | TRBJ2-2 | many | 14 | TRBV2 | TGTGCCAGCAGCGGAGGACAGGGGACCGGGGAGCTGTTTTTT | CASSGGQGTGELFF
NA | TRBJ1-2 | NA | 14 | TRBV2 | TGTGCCAGCAGTGAATACAAAGGAGTAAATGGCTACACCTTC | CASSEYKGVNGYTF
NA | TRBJ1-4 | NA | 16 | TRBV19 | TGTGCCAGTAGCCGCTTCTTGCGGGGATCTAATGAAAAACTGTTTTTT | CASSRFLRGSNEKLFF
NA | TRBJ1-2 | many | 13 | TRBV2 | TGTGCCAGCAGTACGACAGGAGACTATGGCTACACCTTC | CASSTTGDYGYTF
NA | TRBJ2-3 | NA | 14 | TRBV10-1 | TGCGCCAGCATTCGGAGGGGGGGCCCGGATACGCAGTATTTT | CASIRRGGPDTQYF
TRBD2 | TRBJ2-5 | once | 15 | TRBV6-5 | TGTGCCAGCAGTTTTGCGGGAGGGGGGCAAGAGACCCAGTACTTC | CASSFAGGGQETQYF
TRBD1 | TRBJ1-4 | NA | 14 | TRBV12-3/TRBV12-4 | TGTGCCAGCAGTTTGGGACAGACCAATGAAAAACTGTTTTTT | CASSLGQTNEKLFF
NA | TRBJ2-7 | few | 14 | TRBV6-5 | TGTGCCAGCAGTCCCCTCCGACAGCTCTACGAGCAGTACTTC | CASSPLRQLYEQYF
NA | TRBJ2-6 | NA | 14 | TRBV7-2 | TGTGCCAGCACCTCCCAGCCGGGGGCCAACGTCCTGACTTTC | CASTSQPGANVLTF
NA | TRBJ2-7 | many | 14 | TRBV2 | TGTGCCAGCAGTACCTGGGGGGTTAACTACGAGCAGTACTTC | CASSTWGVNYEQYF
NA | TRBJ1-1 | NA | 12 | TRBV7-2 | TGTGCCAGCAGCTTTTGGGTAGGCGAAGCTTTCTTT | CASSFWVGEAFF
NA | TRBJ2-5 | NA | 16 | TRBV7-2 | TGTGCCAGCAGCCATCCCGCCGGCTACAACCAAGAGACCCAGTACTTC | CASSHPAGYNQETQYF
NA | TRBJ1-2 | NA | 17 | TRBV11-1 | TGTGCCAGCAGCCAAGTGGCTGGTCACAGTAAATTCTATGGCTACACCTTC | CASSQVAGHSKFYGYTF
NA | TRBJ2-2 | NA | 15 | TRBV27 | TGTGCCAGCAGTCCCCCGACAGAGAACACCGGGGAGCTGTTTTTT | CASSPPTENTGELFF
NA | TRBJ2-1 | once | 13 | TRBV4-2 | TGTGCCAGCAGCCAAGGAATTGGTGGCGAGCAGTTCTTC | CASSQGIGGEQFF
NA | TRBJ2-7 | few | 14 | TRBV28 | TGTGCCAGCAGACACTACCAGAGCTCCTACGAGCAGTACTTC | CASRHYQSSYEQYF
TRBD2 | TRBJ2-7 | NA | 13 | TRBV20-1 | TGCAGTATTCGGACTAGCGGGGCCTACGAGCAGTACTTC | CSIRTSGAYEQYF
NA | TRBJ2-3 | NA | 13 | TRBV27 | TGTGCCAGCAGTTTTCTTGACTCAGATACGCAGTATTTT | CASSFLDSDTQYF
TRBD2 | TRBJ2-7 | NA | 15 | TRBV2 | TGTGCCAGCAGACCTAGCGGGAGTGCGGTTTACGAGCAGTACTTC | CASRPSGSAVYEQYF
NA | TRBJ1-2 | few | 13 | TRBV19 | TGTGCCAGTAGGTCCTCGGGGGGGAGCGGCTACACCTTC | CASRSSGGSGYTF
NA | TRBJ1-6 | NA | 13 | TRBV20-1 | TGCAGTGCCAGGGAGTTCGACAATTCACCCCTCCACTTT | CSAREFDNSPLHF
NA | TRBJ2-7 | many | 12 | TRBV10-3 | TGTGCCGTCTCGGACCCACTCTACGAGCAGTACTTC | CAVSDPLYEQYF
NA | TRBJ2-1 | NA | 13 | TRBV7-2 | TGTGCCAGCAGCTTGGCCGGGAGCGATGAGCAGTTCTTC | CASSLAGSDEQFF
NA | TRBJ1-6 | NA | 13 | TRBV2 | TGTGCCACCACCACCCAGGGTTCTTCACCCCTCCACTTT | CATTTQGSSPLHF
NA | TRBJ1-3 | NA | 15 | TRBV13 | TGTGCCAGCACCACCGGGCGGGGGACTGGAAACACCATATATTTT | CASTTGRGTGNTIYF
TRBD2 | TRBJ2-5 | once | 16 | TRBV7-2 | TGTGCCAGCAGCAAGACTAGCGGGGGTGATCTAGAGACCCAGTACTTC | CASSKTSGGDLETQYF
NA | TRBJ2-1 | few | 13 | TRBV7-2 | TGTGCCAGCGGATTAAGCGGGACAGTTGAGCAGTTCTTC | CASGLSGTVEQFF
TRBD1 | TRBJ1-5 | NA | 15 | TRBV27 | TGTGCCAGCAGCGACAGGGCCCATGGCAATCAGCCCCAGCATTTT | CASSDRAHGNQPQHF
NA | TRBJ1-1 | few | 17 | TRBV19 | TGTGCCAGTAGTATGCCCCGGGGGCATACGGGGAACACTGAAGCTTTCTTT | CASSMPRGHTGNTEAFF
NA | TRBJ2-5 | NA | 13 | TRBV10-3 | TGTGCCATCAGGGAAAACTCTGGTGGGACCCAGTACTTC | CAIRENSGGTQYF
TRBD1 | TRBJ2-6 | NA | 17 | TRBV20-1 | TGCAGTGCTAGAGATCGAGGGACAGGTTCTGGGGCCAACGTCCTGACTTTC | CSARDRGTGSGANVLTF